This T cell receptor beta chain was obtained from a study of cytomegalovirus exposure and HLA in healthy donors. The PCR made use of 60 Vbeta and 13 Jbeta primers. Libraries were prepared by immunoSEQ multiplex PCR; TCRdb keeps only in-frame clonotypes and omits some of them. The sample has around 140,000 clones, around four fifths seen once. The CDR3 consists of 17 residues. Germline CDR1 reads LGHNA; CDR2 reads YSLEER. The V and J ends lost 3 bases and 3 bases, in that order; junction bases with no gene match: 7. As for this clone: What it recognizes is unknown.

Study conclusions and caveats: Most subjects' HLA-A and HLA-B alleles were reportedly predicted from TCR beta sequences.

The sequencing sample was made of PBMCs. This clonotype was obtained from a woman aged 50 to 65 in good health and CMV-seropositive. This chain uses TRBV4-3 with TRBJ2-1; TRBD2 aligns across 11 bases. The CDR3 protein is CASSHPTGTSGYNEQFF. DNA for the CDR3: TGCGCCAGCAGCCATCCCACCGGGACTAGCGGCTACAATGAGCAGTTCTTC.